This is a list of T cell receptor beta chains from one sample in a study of blood T cell repertoires in COVID-19. Clones were read by immunoSEQ multiplex PCR, and TCRdb kept only the in-frame ones, dropping some. The repertoire holds about 330,000 clones, with 85% to 90% as singletons. Sequencing was done on a sample of PBMCs or T cells enriched from blood (not recorded which). These receptors were taken from a young woman who had recovered from COVID-19. The CDR3 runs from the conserved cysteine through the conserved F or W. The order of the fields is clone size, V gene, J gene, D gene, CDR3 protein, CDR3 DNA. A D gene is named only where the DNA matches it firmly. The size field is filled for only some rows; it gives once, few, many or a size class.

abundance: once
v_gene: TRBV5-1
j_gene: TRBJ1-1
d_gene: NA
CDR3aa: CASSLVGGINTEAFF
CDR3nt: TGCGCCAGCAGCTTGGTGGGAGGAATTAACACTGAAGCTTTCTTT

abundance: NA
v_gene: TRBV2
j_gene: TRBJ1-2
d_gene: TRBD1
CDR3aa: CASSPGQGSYGYTF
CDR3nt: TGTGCCAGCAGCCCGGGACAGGGCTCGTATGGCTACACCTTC

abundance: NA
v_gene: TRBV19
j_gene: TRBJ2-7
d_gene: TRBD2
CDR3aa: CASSISGTPLPYEQYF
CDR3nt: TGTGCCAGTAGTATTAGCGGGACCCCGCTCCCCTACGAGCAGTACTTC

abundance: NA
v_gene: TRBV28
j_gene: TRBJ2-2
d_gene: TRBD1
CDR3aa: CASSLTGTVNTGELFF
CDR3nt: TGTGCCAGCAGCCTCACCGGGACAGTGAACACCGGGGAGCTGTTTTTT

abundance: NA
v_gene: TRBV19
j_gene: TRBJ2-1
d_gene: NA
CDR3aa: CASSVGAGNEQFF
CDR3nt: TGTGCCAGTAGTGTGGGGGCTGGGAATGAGCAGTTCTTC

abundance: NA
v_gene: TRBV6-1
j_gene: TRBJ1-4
d_gene: NA
CDR3aa: CASSEALGQNGEKLFF
CDR3nt: TGTGCCAGCAGTGAAGCGCTAGGACAGAATGGTGAAAAACTGTTTTTT

abundance: NA
v_gene: TRBV3-1/TRBV3-2
j_gene: TRBJ2-4
d_gene: TRBD2
CDR3aa: CASSSTSGQYF
CDR3nt: TGTGCCAGCAGCTCGACTAGCGGACAGTACTTC

abundance: NA
v_gene: TRBV7-8
j_gene: TRBJ1-5
d_gene: NA
CDR3aa: CASSLVGGASNQPQHF
CDR3nt: TGTGCCAGCAGCTTAGTAGGAGGGGCGAGCAATCAGCCCCAGCATTTT

abundance: few
v_gene: TRBV7-3
j_gene: TRBJ1-1
d_gene: NA
CDR3aa: CASSFLGGMNTEAFF
CDR3nt: TGTGCCAGCAGCTTCTTGGGGGGTATGAACACTGAAGCTTTCTTT

abundance: NA
v_gene: TRBV19
j_gene: TRBJ1-6
d_gene: NA
CDR3aa: CASSMGGNHHNSPLHF
CDR3nt: TGTGCCAGTAGTATGGGAGGGAACCACCATAATTCACCCCTCCACTTT

abundance: once
v_gene: TRBV6-1
j_gene: TRBJ2-2
d_gene: NA
CDR3aa: CASSEGRTGELFF
CDR3nt: TGTGCCAGCAGTGAAGGGCGGACCGGGGAGCTGTTTTTT

abundance: NA
v_gene: TRBV4-1
j_gene: TRBJ2-5
d_gene: TRBD1
CDR3aa: CASSQGRGQETQYF
CDR3nt: TGCGCCAGCAGCCAAGGCAGGGGGCAAGAGACCCAGTACTTC

abundance: NA
v_gene: TRBV5-1
j_gene: TRBJ1-2
d_gene: TRBD1
CDR3aa: CASSYVDRAKGYTF
CDR3nt: TGCGCCAGCAGCTATGTAGACAGGGCGAAGGGCTACACCTTC

abundance: NA
v_gene: TRBV28
j_gene: TRBJ1-5
d_gene: NA
CDR3aa: CASRVGGALDQPQHF
CDR3nt: TGTGCCAGCAGAGTGGGCGGGGCATTGGATCAGCCCCAGCATTTT

abundance: NA
v_gene: TRBV7-2
j_gene: TRBJ2-1
d_gene: TRBD2
CDR3aa: CASSLAVAGGFNEQFF
CDR3nt: TGTGCCAGCAGCTTAGCGGTAGCGGGAGGGTTTAATGAGCAGTTCTTC

abundance: NA
v_gene: TRBV28
j_gene: TRBJ2-4
d_gene: NA
CDR3aa: CASRAGTLAKNIQYF
CDR3nt: TGTGCCAGCAGGGCGGGTACACTAGCCAAAAACATTCAGTACTTC

abundance: NA
v_gene: TRBV27
j_gene: TRBJ1-4
d_gene: NA
CDR3aa: CASSWRGGTNEKLFF
CDR3nt: TGTGCCAGCAGTTGGCGGGGAGGAACTAATGAAAAACTGTTTTTT

abundance: NA
v_gene: TRBV30
j_gene: TRBJ2-1
d_gene: TRBD2
CDR3aa: CAWQIGGANEQFF
CDR3nt: TGTGCCTGGCAGATCGGGGGGGCAAATGAGCAGTTCTTC

abundance: NA
v_gene: TRBV29-1
j_gene: TRBJ1-2
d_gene: NA
CDR3aa: CSVEDPRVGYTF
CDR3nt: TGCAGCGTTGAAGACCCCAGGGTAGGCTACACCTTC

abundance: NA
v_gene: TRBV30
j_gene: TRBJ1-1
d_gene: NA
CDR3aa: CAWSARGLGTEAFF
CDR3nt: TGTGCCTGGAGTGCTCGGGGACTAGGCACTGAAGCTTTCTTT

abundance: NA
v_gene: TRBV5-1
j_gene: TRBJ2-7
d_gene: NA
CDR3aa: CASSLVVGDEQYF
CDR3nt: TGCGCCAGCAGCTTGGTCGTCGGGGACGAGCAGTACTTC

abundance: few
v_gene: TRBV6-1
j_gene: TRBJ1-6
d_gene: TRBD1
CDR3aa: CASSDDGAGGSPLHF
CDR3nt: TGTGCCAGCAGTGATGATGGGGCAGGGGGCTCACCCCTCCACTTT

abundance: NA
v_gene: TRBV2
j_gene: TRBJ2-2
d_gene: TRBD2
CDR3aa: CASSDRIGLAGDGELFF
CDR3nt: TGTGCCAGCAGCGACAGGATCGGGCTAGCGGGAGATGGGGAGCTGTTTTTT

abundance: NA
v_gene: TRBV12-3/TRBV12-4
j_gene: TRBJ1-2
d_gene: NA
CDR3aa: CASSLVGAGGYTF
CDR3nt: TGTGCCAGCAGTTTAGTTGGGGCTGGTGGCTACACCTTC

abundance: NA
v_gene: TRBV27
j_gene: TRBJ1-6
d_gene: TRBD1
CDR3aa: CASMSLDRGRSPLHF
CDR3nt: TGTGCCAGCATGAGTCTGGACAGGGGGAGATCACCCCTCCACTTT

abundance: NA
v_gene: TRBV16
j_gene: TRBJ1-2
d_gene: NA
CDR3aa: CAGSQSAAYGYTF
CDR3nt: TGTGCCGGCAGCCAATCGGCCGCCTATGGCTACACCTTC

abundance: few
v_gene: TRBV7-9
j_gene: TRBJ1-3
d_gene: NA
CDR3aa: CASSLYAAFSGNTIYF
CDR3nt: TGTGCCAGCAGCTTATACGCCGCGTTCTCTGGAAACACCATATATTTT

abundance: few
v_gene: TRBV27
j_gene: TRBJ1-2
d_gene: TRBD1
CDR3aa: CASSRTGRGYTF
CDR3nt: TGTGCCAGCAGTCGGACAGGGCGCGGCTACACCTTC

abundance: NA
v_gene: TRBV19
j_gene: TRBJ1-1
d_gene: NA
CDR3aa: CASRANTEAFF
CDR3nt: TGTGCCAGTAGGGCCAACACTGAAGCTTTCTTT

abundance: NA
v_gene: TRBV7-9
j_gene: TRBJ1-2
d_gene: NA
CDR3aa: CASSLIQGYGYTF
CDR3nt: TGTGCCAGCAGCTTAATCCAGGGGTATGGCTACACCTTC

abundance: once
v_gene: TRBV10-1
j_gene: TRBJ2-3
d_gene: TRBD1
CDR3aa: CASSYGQGRTDTQYF
CDR3nt: TGCGCCAGCAGCTACGGACAGGGGAGGACAGATACGCAGTATTTT

abundance: NA
v_gene: TRBV19
j_gene: TRBJ2-3
d_gene: NA
CDR3aa: CASSSRLGGSTDTQYF
CDR3nt: TGTGCCAGTAGTTCCCGTTTGGGGGGAAGCACAGATACGCAGTATTTT

abundance: NA
v_gene: TRBV21-1
j_gene: TRBJ2-5
d_gene: NA
CDR3aa: CASSKRDREETQYF
CDR3nt: TGTGCCAGCAGCAAACGAGACAGGGAGGAGACCCAGTACTTC

abundance: NA
v_gene: TRBV18
j_gene: TRBJ1-1
d_gene: NA
CDR3aa: CASSPRDTYTEAFF
CDR3nt: TGTGCCAGCTCACCACGGGACACCTACACTGAAGCTTTCTTT

abundance: NA
v_gene: TRBV28
j_gene: TRBJ1-3
d_gene: NA
CDR3aa: CASSSLQGSGNTIYF
CDR3nt: TGTGCCAGCAGTTCTCTACAGGGATCTGGAAACACCATATATTTT

abundance: NA
v_gene: TRBV6-5
j_gene: TRBJ1-1
d_gene: NA
CDR3aa: CATRSGGYTEAFF
CDR3nt: TGTGCCACACGTTCGGGGGGGTACACTGAAGCTTTCTTT

abundance: NA
v_gene: TRBV6-5
j_gene: TRBJ1-1
d_gene: NA
CDR3aa: CASRGHGNTEAFF
CDR3nt: TGTGCCAGCAGGGGGCATGGGAACACTGAAGCTTTCTTT

abundance: NA
v_gene: TRBV19
j_gene: TRBJ1-5
d_gene: TRBD1
CDR3aa: CASTAGTGINQPQHF
CDR3nt: TGTGCCAGTACTGCTGGGACAGGGATCAATCAGCCCCAGCATTTT

abundance: NA
v_gene: TRBV10-1
j_gene: TRBJ2-2
d_gene: NA
CDR3aa: CASSEKGGDTGELFF
CDR3nt: TGCGCCAGCAGTGAGAAGGGGGGGGACACCGGGGAGCTGTTTTTT

abundance: NA
v_gene: TRBV7-8
j_gene: TRBJ1-2
d_gene: NA
CDR3aa: CASSLGGQNYGYTF
CDR3nt: TGTGCCAGCAGCTTAGGCGGGCAGAACTATGGCTACACCTTC

abundance: NA
v_gene: TRBV10-3
j_gene: TRBJ2-2
d_gene: TRBD2
CDR3aa: CAIRRLAGVDTGELFF
CDR3nt: TGTGCCATCAGGAGACTAGCGGGAGTTGACACCGGGGAGCTGTTTTTT

abundance: NA
v_gene: TRBV2
j_gene: TRBJ1-1
d_gene: TRBD1
CDR3aa: CASRAGGTEAFF
CDR3nt: TGTGCCAGCAGGGCAGGGGGCACTGAAGCTTTCTTT